These T cell receptor beta chains were read from a single sample in a study of T-cell memory formation after mild COVID-19. Via MiXCR, TCRdb re-called the 5' RACE reads, giving one row per CDR3 protein. The table has 100,000 to 150,000 distinct CDR3 sequences, approximately 15% seen once. The sample taken for sequencing was PBMCs or a T cell subset sorted from them (not recorded which). The receptors were sampled from a man aged 18 to 29 who had mild COVID-19 (a few samples of this study predate the infection). Cell type and time point are not known. CDR3s include the opening cysteine and the closing phenylalanine or tryptophan. A D gene is named only where the DNA matches it firmly. A row's size may be missing; if present it is once, few, many or a size class.

V gene: TRBV20-1
clone size: many
D gene: NA
J gene: TRBJ2-7
CDR3 DNA: TGCAGTGCCGCCCGGGACTCCTACGAGCAGTACTTC
CDR3 protein: CSAARDSYEQYF

V gene: TRBV28
clone size: few
D gene: NA
J gene: TRBJ2-3
CDR3 DNA: TGTGCCAGCCACCGACCGTGGGGCGCAGATACGCAGTATTTT
CDR3 protein: CASHRPWGADTQYF

V gene: TRBV5-1
clone size: many
D gene: TRBD2
J gene: TRBJ2-1
CDR3 DNA: TGCGCCAGCAGCTTGACGGCTAGCGGGGCCCAGCAGTTCTTC
CDR3 protein: CASSLTASGAQQFF

V gene: TRBV6-5
clone size: NA
D gene: NA
J gene: TRBJ1-1
CDR3 DNA: TGTGCCAGCAGTACGCAGGGACTTACTGAAGCTTTCTTT
CDR3 protein: CASSTQGLTEAFF

V gene: TRBV7-2
clone size: NA
D gene: TRBD1
J gene: TRBJ2-6
CDR3 DNA: TGTGCCAGCAGCGACAGGGTCTCTGGGGCCAACGTCCTGACTTTC
CDR3 protein: CASSDRVSGANVLTF

V gene: TRBV30
clone size: few
D gene: NA
J gene: TRBJ1-2
CDR3 DNA: TGTGCCTGGAGTGTAGGGCTTAACTATGGCTACACCTTC
CDR3 protein: CAWSVGLNYGYTF

V gene: TRBV9
clone size: few
D gene: TRBD1
J gene: TRBJ2-5
CDR3 DNA: TGTGCCAGCAGCCCACGGACAGGGAAGGGATGGCCCGGAGAGACCCAGTACTTC
CDR3 protein: CASSPRTGKGWPGETQYF

V gene: TRBV12-3/TRBV12-4
clone size: NA
D gene: NA
J gene: TRBJ1-1
CDR3 DNA: TGTGCCAGCAGTTACGGCAGGGTGAACACTGAAGCTTTCTTT
CDR3 protein: CASSYGRVNTEAFF

V gene: TRBV10-3
clone size: NA
D gene: TRBD1
J gene: TRBJ1-5
CDR3 DNA: TGTGCCATCAGCGACAGGGGGCCGAGTCAGCCCCAGCATTTT
CDR3 protein: CAISDRGPSQPQHF

V gene: TRBV4-3
clone size: few
D gene: TRBD1
J gene: TRBJ1-2
CDR3 DNA: TGCGCCAGCAGCCAAAGACAGGGATATGGCTACACCTTC
CDR3 protein: CASSQRQGYGYTF

V gene: TRBV12-3/TRBV12-4
clone size: few
D gene: NA
J gene: TRBJ2-2
CDR3 DNA: TGTGCCAGCGAGGCCGGGGGACGCACCGGGGAGCTGTTTTTT
CDR3 protein: CASEAGGRTGELFF

V gene: TRBV7-2
clone size: many
D gene: NA
J gene: TRBJ2-6
CDR3 DNA: TGTGCCAGCAGCTTAGTGTCCGGGGCCAACGTCCTGACTTTC
CDR3 protein: CASSLVSGANVLTF

V gene: TRBV4-3
clone size: NA
D gene: NA
J gene: TRBJ1-1
CDR3 DNA: TGCGCCAGCAGCCAAGGAGGGGATTTGAACACTGAAGCTTTCTTT
CDR3 protein: CASSQGGDLNTEAFF

V gene: TRBV7-6
clone size: many
D gene: NA
J gene: TRBJ2-5
CDR3 DNA: TGTGCCAGCAGCTTAATGGAGACCCAGTACTTC
CDR3 protein: CASSLMETQYF

V gene: TRBV24-1
clone size: few
D gene: NA
J gene: TRBJ2-3
CDR3 DNA: TGTGCCACGGAAGGGGGAGACACAGATACGCAGTATTTT
CDR3 protein: CATEGGDTDTQYF

V gene: TRBV5-1
clone size: NA
D gene: NA
J gene: TRBJ1-5
CDR3 DNA: TGCGCCAGCAGCTGGGACGGGCCCGGTCAGCCCCAGCATTTT
CDR3 protein: CASSWDGPGQPQHF

V gene: TRBV20-1
clone size: NA
D gene: NA
J gene: TRBJ2-1
CDR3 DNA: TGCAGTGCTGGGGGCCCCGAACGGGGTGAGCAGTTCTTC
CDR3 protein: CSAGGPERGEQFF

V gene: TRBV5-1
clone size: few
D gene: NA
J gene: TRBJ2-3
CDR3 DNA: TGCGCCAGCAGCTCTCCGCAGATCACAGATACGCAGTATTTT
CDR3 protein: CASSSPQITDTQYF

V gene: TRBV6-2/TRBV6-3
clone size: NA
D gene: NA
J gene: TRBJ2-5
CDR3 DNA: TGTGCCAGCAAAATGATTGAGGCCTTCCAAGAGACCCAGTACTTC
CDR3 protein: CASKMIEAFQETQYF

V gene: TRBV10-3
clone size: NA
D gene: NA
J gene: TRBJ2-3
CDR3 DNA: TGTGCCATCAATAGCTTGGGCGGGGGCACAGATACGCAGTATTTT
CDR3 protein: CAINSLGGGTDTQYF

V gene: TRBV10-2
clone size: few
D gene: NA
J gene: TRBJ2-3
CDR3 DNA: TGCGCCAGCATAGGGCGGACAGATACGCAGTATTTT
CDR3 protein: CASIGRTDTQYF

V gene: TRBV2
clone size: few
D gene: NA
J gene: TRBJ1-5
CDR3 DNA: TGTGCCAGCAGTGTGACCTTCAGCAATCAGCCCCAGCATTTT
CDR3 protein: CASSVTFSNQPQHF

V gene: TRBV9
clone size: NA
D gene: NA
J gene: TRBJ1-1
CDR3 DNA: TGTGCCAGCAGCGTAGCTGCCGGGAACACTGAAGCTTTCTTT
CDR3 protein: CASSVAAGNTEAFF

V gene: TRBV5-1
clone size: few
D gene: NA
J gene: TRBJ2-2
CDR3 DNA: TGCGCCAGCATCCTCGGCGTCGGTACCGGGGAGCTGTTTTTT
CDR3 protein: CASILGVGTGELFF

V gene: TRBV7-7
clone size: NA
D gene: NA
J gene: TRBJ2-2
CDR3 DNA: TGTGCTAGCAGCTTAGATGATAGAGGACTAACTGAAACCGGGGAGCTGTTTTTT
CDR3 protein: CASSLDDRGLTETGELFF

V gene: TRBV6-2/TRBV6-3
clone size: few
D gene: TRBD2
J gene: TRBJ2-5
CDR3 DNA: TGTGCCAGCAGTTACGTCGCGGGGGTGACCCAGTACTTC
CDR3 protein: CASSYVAGVTQYF

V gene: TRBV7-9
clone size: few
D gene: NA
J gene: TRBJ2-3
CDR3 DNA: TGTGCCAGCACCACTTCGTACTATACGCAGTATTTT
CDR3 protein: CASTTSYYTQYF

V gene: TRBV20-1
clone size: many
D gene: TRBD2
J gene: TRBJ2-1
CDR3 DNA: TGCAGTGCTCGAGGTTACCGACTAGCGGGGGACGCTGAGCAGTTCTTC
CDR3 protein: CSARGYRLAGDAEQFF